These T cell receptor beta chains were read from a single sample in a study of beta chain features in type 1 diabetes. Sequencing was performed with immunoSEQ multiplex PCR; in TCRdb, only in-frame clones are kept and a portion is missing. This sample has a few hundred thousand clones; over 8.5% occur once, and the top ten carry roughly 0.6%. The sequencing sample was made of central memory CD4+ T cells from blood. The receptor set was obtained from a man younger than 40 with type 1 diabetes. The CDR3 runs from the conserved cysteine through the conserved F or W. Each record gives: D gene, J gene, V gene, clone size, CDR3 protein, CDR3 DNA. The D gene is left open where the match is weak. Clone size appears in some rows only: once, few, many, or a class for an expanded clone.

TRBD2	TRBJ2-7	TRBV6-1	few	CASTLADPYEQYF	TGTGCCAGCACGCTAGCGGATCCCTACGAGCAGTACTTC
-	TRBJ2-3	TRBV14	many	CASSQDIIRSPVWDTQYF	TGTGCCAGCAGCCAAGACATTATCCGGTCTCCAGTATGGGATACGCAGTATTTT
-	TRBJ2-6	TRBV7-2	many	CASSLRTPGANVLTF	TGTGCCAGCAGCCTTCGGACTCCTGGGGCCAACGTCCTGACTTTC
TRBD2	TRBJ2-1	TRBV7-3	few	CASSFGLAGEQFF	TGTGCCAGCAGCTTTGGACTAGCGGGAGAGCAGTTCTTC
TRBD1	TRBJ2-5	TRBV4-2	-	CASSLVAAGGVETQYF	TGTGCCAGCAGCTTAGTGGCGGCAGGGGGCGTCGAGACCCAGTACTTC
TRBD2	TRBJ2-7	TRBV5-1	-	CASSLVLAGGESEQYF	TGCGCCAGCAGCTTGGTTCTAGCGGGAGGGGAGTCGGAGCAGTACTTC
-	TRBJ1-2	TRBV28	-	CASSLSGVYGYTF	TGTGCCAGCAGTTTATCAGGGGTTTATGGCTACACCTTC
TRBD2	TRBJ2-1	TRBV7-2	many	CASSFGSSGRRDEQFF	TGTGCCAGCAGCTTTGGATCTAGCGGGAGACGGGATGAGCAGTTCTTC
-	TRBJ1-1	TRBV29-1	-	CIGRLNTEAFF	TGCATTGGACGGTTGAACACTGAAGCTTTCTTT
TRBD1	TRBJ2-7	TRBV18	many	CASSQRQGVYEQYF	TGTGCCAGCTCTCAACGGCAGGGGGTCTACGAGCAGTACTTC
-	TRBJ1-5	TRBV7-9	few	CASSLTDNQPQHF	TGTGCCAGCAGCCTCACGGACAATCAGCCCCAGCATTTT
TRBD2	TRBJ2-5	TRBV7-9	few	CASSLRPSGGWETQYF	TGTGCCAGCAGCTTAAGGCCTAGCGGTGGATGGGAGACCCAGTACTTC